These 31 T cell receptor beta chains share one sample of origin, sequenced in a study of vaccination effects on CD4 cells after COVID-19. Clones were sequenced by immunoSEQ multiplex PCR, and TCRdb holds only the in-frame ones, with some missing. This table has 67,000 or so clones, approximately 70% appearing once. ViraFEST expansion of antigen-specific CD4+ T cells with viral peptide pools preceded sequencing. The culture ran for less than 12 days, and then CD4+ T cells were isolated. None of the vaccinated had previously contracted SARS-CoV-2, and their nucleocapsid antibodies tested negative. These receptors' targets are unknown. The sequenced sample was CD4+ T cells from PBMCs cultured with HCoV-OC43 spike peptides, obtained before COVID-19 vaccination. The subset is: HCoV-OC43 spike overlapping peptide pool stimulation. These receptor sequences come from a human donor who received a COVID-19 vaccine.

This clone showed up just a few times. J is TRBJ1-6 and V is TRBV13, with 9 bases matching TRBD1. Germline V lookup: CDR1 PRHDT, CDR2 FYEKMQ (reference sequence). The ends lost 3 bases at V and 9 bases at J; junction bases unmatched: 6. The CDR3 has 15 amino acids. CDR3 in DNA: TGTGCCAGCAGCTTTACAGGGGGCGTCGGTTCACCCCTCCACTTT. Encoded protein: CASSFTGGVGSPLHF.

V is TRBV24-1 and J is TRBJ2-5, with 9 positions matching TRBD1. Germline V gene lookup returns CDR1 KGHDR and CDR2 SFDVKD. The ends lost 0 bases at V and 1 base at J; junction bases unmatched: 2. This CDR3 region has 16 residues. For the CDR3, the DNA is TGTGCCACCAGTGATTTGGGACAGGGGCGCCAAGAGACCCAGTACTTC. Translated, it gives CATSDLGQGRQETQYF.

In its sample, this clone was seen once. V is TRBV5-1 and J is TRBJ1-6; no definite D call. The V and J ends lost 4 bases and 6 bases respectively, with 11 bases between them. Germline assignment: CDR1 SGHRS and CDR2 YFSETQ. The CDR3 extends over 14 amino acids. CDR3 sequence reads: CASSPGVINSPLHF. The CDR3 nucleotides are TGCGCCAGCAGCCCCGGGGTTATTAATTCACCCCTCCACTTT. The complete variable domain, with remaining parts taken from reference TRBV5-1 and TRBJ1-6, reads KAGVTQTPRYLIKTRGQQVTLSCSPISGHRSVSWYQQTPGQGLQFLFEYFSETQRNKGNFPGRFSGRQFSNSRSEMNVSTLELGDSALYLCASSPGVINSPLHFGNGTRLTVT.

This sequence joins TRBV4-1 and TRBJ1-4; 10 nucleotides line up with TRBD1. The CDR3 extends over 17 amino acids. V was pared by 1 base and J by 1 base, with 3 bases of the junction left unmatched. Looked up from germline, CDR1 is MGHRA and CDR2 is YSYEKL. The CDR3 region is CASSQGDRGRTNEKLFF. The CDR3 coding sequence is TGCGCCAGCAGCCAAGGGGACAGGGGACGAACTAATGAAAAACTGTTTTTT.

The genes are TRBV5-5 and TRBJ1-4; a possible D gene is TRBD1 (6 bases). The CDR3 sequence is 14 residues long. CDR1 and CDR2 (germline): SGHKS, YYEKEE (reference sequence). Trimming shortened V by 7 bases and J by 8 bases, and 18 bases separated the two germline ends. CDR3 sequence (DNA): TGTGCCAGCCACGACGGTAGGCAGGGGGAAAAACTGTTTTTT. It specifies CASHDGRQGEKLFF.

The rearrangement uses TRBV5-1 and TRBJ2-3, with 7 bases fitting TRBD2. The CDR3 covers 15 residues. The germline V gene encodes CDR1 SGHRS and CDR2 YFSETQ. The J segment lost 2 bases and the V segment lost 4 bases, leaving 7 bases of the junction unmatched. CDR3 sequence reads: CASSQLGGDTDTQYF. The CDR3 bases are TGCGCCAGCAGCCAATTGGGGGGGGACACAGATACGCAGTATTTT.

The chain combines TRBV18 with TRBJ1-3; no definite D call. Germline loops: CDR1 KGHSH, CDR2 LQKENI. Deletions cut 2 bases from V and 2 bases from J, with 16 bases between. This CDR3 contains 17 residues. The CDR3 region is CASSPGERRQTGNTIYF. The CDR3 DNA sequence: TGTGCCAGCTCACCAGGGGAAAGGAGACAAACTGGAAACACCATATATTTT.

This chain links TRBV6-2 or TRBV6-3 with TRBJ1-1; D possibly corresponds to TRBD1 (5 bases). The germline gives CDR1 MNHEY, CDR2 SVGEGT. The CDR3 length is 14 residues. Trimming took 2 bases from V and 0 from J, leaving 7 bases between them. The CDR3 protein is CASSYAGMNTEAFF. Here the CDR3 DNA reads TGTGCCAGCAGTTACGCAGGGATGAACACTGAAGCTTTCTTT.

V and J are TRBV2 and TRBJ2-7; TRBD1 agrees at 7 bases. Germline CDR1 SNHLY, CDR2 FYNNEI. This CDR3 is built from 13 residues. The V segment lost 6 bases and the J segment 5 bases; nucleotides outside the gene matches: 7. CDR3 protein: CASSDRAKDEQYV. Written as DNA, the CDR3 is TGTGCCAGCAGCGACAGGGCGAAGGACGAGCAGTACGTC.

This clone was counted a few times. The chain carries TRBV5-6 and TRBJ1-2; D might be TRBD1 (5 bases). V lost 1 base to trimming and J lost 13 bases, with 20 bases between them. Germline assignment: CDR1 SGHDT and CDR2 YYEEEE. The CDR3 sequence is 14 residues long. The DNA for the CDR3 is TGTGCCAGCAGCTTGTTCGGGGGTAATTGGTCCGGCACCTTC. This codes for CASSLFGGNWSGTF. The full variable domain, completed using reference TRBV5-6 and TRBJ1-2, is DAGVTQSPTHLIKTRGQQVTLRCSPKSGHDTVSWYQQALGQGPQFIFQYYEEEERQRGNFPDRFSGHQFPNYSSELNVNALLLGDSALYLCASSLFGGNWSGTFGSGTRLTVV.

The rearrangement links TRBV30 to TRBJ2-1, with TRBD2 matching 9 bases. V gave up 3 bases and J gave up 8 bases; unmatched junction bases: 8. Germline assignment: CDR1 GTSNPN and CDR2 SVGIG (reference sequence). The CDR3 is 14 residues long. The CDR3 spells CAWRGRGGRYEQFF. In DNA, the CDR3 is TGTGCCTGGAGAGGGCGGGGGGGCCGGTATGAGCAGTTCTTC.

The CDR3 reads CASKQGGNTEAFF. CDR3 bases: TGTGCCAGCAAACAGGGGGGGAACACTGAAGCTTTCTTT. This rearrangement joins TRBV7-2 to TRBJ1-1, with 8 bases identical to TRBD1. Per the germline V gene, CDR1 is SGHTA and CDR2 is FQGNSA. The CDR3 spans 13 residues. V lost 7 bases to trimming and J lost 1 base; unmatched junction nucleotides: 2.

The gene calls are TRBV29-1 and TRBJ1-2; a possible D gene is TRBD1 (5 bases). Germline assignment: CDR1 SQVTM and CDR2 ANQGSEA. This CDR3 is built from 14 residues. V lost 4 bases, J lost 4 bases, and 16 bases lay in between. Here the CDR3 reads CSVADQGRGYGYTF. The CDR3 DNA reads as TGCAGCGTTGCTGACCAGGGCCGGGGCTATGGCTACACCTTC.

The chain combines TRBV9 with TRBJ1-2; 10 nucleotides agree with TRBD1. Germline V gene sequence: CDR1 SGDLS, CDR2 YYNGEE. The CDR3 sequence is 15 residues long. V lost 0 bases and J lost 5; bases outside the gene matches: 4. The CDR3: CASSVADRGLYGYTF. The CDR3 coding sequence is TGTGCCAGCAGCGTAGCCGACAGGGGGCTTTATGGCTACACCTTC.

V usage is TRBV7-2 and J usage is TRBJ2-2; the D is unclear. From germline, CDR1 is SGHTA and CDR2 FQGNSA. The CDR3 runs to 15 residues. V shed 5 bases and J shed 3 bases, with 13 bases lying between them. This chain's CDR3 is CASSRQLDDTGELFF. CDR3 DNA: TGTGCCAGCAGCCGCCAGCTAGATGACACCGGGGAGCTGTTTTTT.

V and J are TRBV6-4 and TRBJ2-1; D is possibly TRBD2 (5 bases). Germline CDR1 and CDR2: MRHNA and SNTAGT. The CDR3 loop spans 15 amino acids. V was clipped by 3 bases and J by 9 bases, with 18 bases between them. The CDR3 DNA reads TGTGCCAGCAGTGAAAGTCCCTCGGGGTTCGGTGAGCAGTTCTTC. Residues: CASSESPSGFGEQFF.

DNA for the CDR3: TGTGCCAGCTCGCCGATGGGGGGGTTGAACACTGAAGCTTTCTTT. Translation gives CASSPMGGLNTEAFF. The V call is TRBV18, the J call TRBJ1-1, with D perhaps matching TRBD1 (5 bases). The CDR3 is 15 amino acids. V dropped 6 bases and J dropped 0 bases, with 14 bases sitting between them. CDR1 and CDR2 (germline): KGHSH, LQKENI.

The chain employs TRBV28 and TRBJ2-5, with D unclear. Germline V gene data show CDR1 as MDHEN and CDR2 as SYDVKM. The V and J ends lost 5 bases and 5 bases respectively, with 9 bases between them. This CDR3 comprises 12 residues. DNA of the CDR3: TGTGCCAGCAGTACCTACCTGGAGACCCAGTACTTC. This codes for CASSTYLETQYF.

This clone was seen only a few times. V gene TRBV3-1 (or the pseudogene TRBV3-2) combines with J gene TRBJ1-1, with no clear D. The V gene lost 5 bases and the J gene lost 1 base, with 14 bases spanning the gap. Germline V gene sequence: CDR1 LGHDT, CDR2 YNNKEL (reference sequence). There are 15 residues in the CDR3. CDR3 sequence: CASSGTGVRNTEAFF. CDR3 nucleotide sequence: TGTGCCAGCAGCGGTACCGGGGTACGGAACACTGAAGCTTTCTTT.

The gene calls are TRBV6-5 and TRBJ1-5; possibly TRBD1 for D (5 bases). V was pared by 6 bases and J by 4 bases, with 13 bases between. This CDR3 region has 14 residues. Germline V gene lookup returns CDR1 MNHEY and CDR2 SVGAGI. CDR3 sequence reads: CASRTVQGNQPQHF. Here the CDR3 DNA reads TGTGCCAGCAGGACGGTCCAGGGAAATCAGCCCCAGCATTTT.

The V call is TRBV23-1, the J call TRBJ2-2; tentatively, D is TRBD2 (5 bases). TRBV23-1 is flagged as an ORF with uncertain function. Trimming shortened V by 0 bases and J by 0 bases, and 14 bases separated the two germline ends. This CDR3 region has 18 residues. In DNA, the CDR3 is TGCGCCAGCAGTCAATCGCCCCGGGGAAGTCCGAACACCGGGGAGCTGTTTTTT. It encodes CASSQSPRGSPNTGELFF.

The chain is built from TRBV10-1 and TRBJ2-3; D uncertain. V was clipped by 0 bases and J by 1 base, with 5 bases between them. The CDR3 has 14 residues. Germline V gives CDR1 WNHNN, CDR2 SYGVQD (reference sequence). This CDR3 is CASSESRGTDTQYF. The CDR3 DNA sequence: TGCGCCAGCAGTGAGTCCCGGGGCACAGATACGCAGTATTTT.

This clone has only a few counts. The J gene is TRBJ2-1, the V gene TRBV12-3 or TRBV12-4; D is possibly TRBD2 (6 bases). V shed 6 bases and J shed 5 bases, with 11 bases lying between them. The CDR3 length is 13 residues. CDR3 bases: TGTGCCAGCAGGCGGGACGGTAACAATGAGCAGTTCTTC. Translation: CASRRDGNNEQFF.

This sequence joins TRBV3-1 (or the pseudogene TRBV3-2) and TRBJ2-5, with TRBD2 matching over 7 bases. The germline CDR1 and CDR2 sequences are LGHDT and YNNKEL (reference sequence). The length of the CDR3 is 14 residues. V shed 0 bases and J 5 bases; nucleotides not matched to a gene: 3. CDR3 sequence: CASSQDLGGETQYF. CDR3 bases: TGTGCCAGCAGCCAAGATCTGGGGGGGGAGACCCAGTACTTC.

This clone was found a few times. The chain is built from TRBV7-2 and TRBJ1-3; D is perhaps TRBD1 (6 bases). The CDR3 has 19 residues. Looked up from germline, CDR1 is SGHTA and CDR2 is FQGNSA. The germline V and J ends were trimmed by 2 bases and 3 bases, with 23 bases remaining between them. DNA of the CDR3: TGTGCCAGCAGCTTACATGGGACACTAAATTGGGCGCTTGGAAACACCATATATTTT. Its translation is CASSLHGTLNWALGNTIYF.

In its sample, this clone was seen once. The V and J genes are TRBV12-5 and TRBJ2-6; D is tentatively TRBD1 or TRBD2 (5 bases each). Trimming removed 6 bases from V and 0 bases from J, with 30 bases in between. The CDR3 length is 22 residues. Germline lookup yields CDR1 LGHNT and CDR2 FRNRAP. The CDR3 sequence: CASGPAPKASGGLSSGANVLTF. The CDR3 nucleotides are TGTGCTAGTGGCCCTGCCCCAAAGGCAAGTGGGGGTTTGTCCTCTGGGGCCAACGTCCTGACTTTC.

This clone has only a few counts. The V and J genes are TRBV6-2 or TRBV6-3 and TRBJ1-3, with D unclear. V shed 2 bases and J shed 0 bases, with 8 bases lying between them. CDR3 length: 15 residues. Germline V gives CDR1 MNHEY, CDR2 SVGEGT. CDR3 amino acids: CASSYGYSSGNTIYF. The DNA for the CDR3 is TGTGCCAGCAGTTACGGGTACAGCTCTGGAAACACCATATATTTT.

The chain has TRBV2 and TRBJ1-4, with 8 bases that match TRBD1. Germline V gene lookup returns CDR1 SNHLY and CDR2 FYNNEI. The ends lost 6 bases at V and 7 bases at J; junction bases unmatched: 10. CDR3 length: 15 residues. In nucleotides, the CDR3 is TGTGCCAGCAGAGGACGGACAGGGAGATTTGAAAAACTGTTTTTT. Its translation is CASRGRTGRFEKLFF.

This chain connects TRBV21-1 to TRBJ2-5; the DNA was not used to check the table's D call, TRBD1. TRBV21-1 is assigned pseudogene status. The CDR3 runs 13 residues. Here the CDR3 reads CASSKEGAETQYF. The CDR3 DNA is TGTGCCAGCAGCAAAGAAGGGGCAGAGACCCAGTACTTC.

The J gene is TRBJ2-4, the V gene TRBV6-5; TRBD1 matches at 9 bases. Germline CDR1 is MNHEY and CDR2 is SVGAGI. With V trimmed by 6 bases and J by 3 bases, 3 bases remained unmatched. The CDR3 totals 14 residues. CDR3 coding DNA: TGTGCCAGCAGGCCGACAGGGGGCAAAAACATTCAGTACTTC. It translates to CASRPTGGKNIQYF.

The CDR3 reads CASSKGGRDQPQHF. DNA for the CDR3: TGTGCCAGTAGTAAAGGGGGCCGGGATCAGCCCCAGCATTTT. The chain recombines TRBV19 with TRBJ1-5; 7 bases are shared with TRBD1. Germline V lookup: CDR1 LNHDA, CDR2 SQIVND (reference sequence). Germline trimming cut 4 bases from V and 5 bases from J; bases unmatched to any gene: 5. The CDR3 is 14 residues long.